The present T cell receptor (beta chain) was sequenced within a study of T cell changes during pregnancy in multiple sclerosis. From germline, CDR1 is KGHSH and CDR2 LQKENI. Trimming cost V 3 bases and J 6 bases, with 8 bases left between them. This CDR3 is built from 13 residues. The data were produced by immunoSEQ multiplex PCR, yet TCRdb's version contains in-frame clones alone and is incomplete. The sample includes 75,000 to 80,000 clones, roughly 91% of them seen just once. The sequenced sample was peripheral blood, obtained after pregnancy. The rearrangement links TRBV18 to TRBJ2-2; no reliable D call. This receptor was identified in a female donor in good health, enrolled as a control in a pregnancy study. In nucleotides, the CDR3 is TGTGCCAGCTCACCTATAGAAGCCGGGGAGCTGTTTTTT. Amino acids: CASSPIEAGELFF.